The 7 T cell receptor beta chains listed next were all sequenced from one sample in a study of T-cell memory formation after mild COVID-19. TCRdb reprocessed the 5' RACE reads with MiXCR, giving one entry per CDR3 protein. The data show around 130,000 distinct CDR3 sequences, more than 13% seen once. Sequencing was performed on PBMCs or a T cell subset sorted from them (not recorded which). The receptors here all came from an adult woman who had mild COVID-19 (a few samples of this study predate the infection). Cell type and time point are not known.

This clonotype was seen repeatedly, ten times or more. This chain uses TRBV10-3 with TRBJ2-5, with 7 bases matching TRBD2. Trimming removed 0 bases from V and 0 bases from J; junction bases left unmatched: 7. The germline V gene encodes CDR1 ENHRY and CDR2 SYGVKD. The CDR3 runs 17 residues. The CDR3, as DNA: TGTGCCATCAGTGAGTCAGAGGGACTACCTTACCAAGAGACCCAGTACTTC. Its protein is CAISESEGLPYQETQYF.

V is TRBV9 and J is TRBJ2-7; 11 nucleotides line up with TRBD1. The germline gives CDR1 SGDLS, CDR2 YYNGEE. The CDR3 runs to 15 residues. V shed 0 bases, J shed 3 bases, and the junction held 2 bases outside the gene matches. The CDR3 reads CASSVEGQGDYEQYF. CDR3 nucleotide sequence: TGTGCCAGCAGCGTAGAGGGACAGGGGGACTACGAGCAGTACTTC.

The V and J genes are TRBV5-1 and TRBJ2-2, with a weak D call TRBD2 (6 bases). CDR1 SGHRS and CDR2 YFSETQ come from the germline V gene. The CDR3 extends over 18 amino acids. V was trimmed by 4 bases and J by 0 bases, leaving 19 bases between them. This CDR3 reads CASSDHLSWGANTGELFF. The CDR3 nucleotides read TGCGCCAGCAGCGACCACTTATCCTGGGGGGCGAACACCGGGGAGCTGTTTTTT.

The chain has TRBV7-9 and TRBJ2-7; possible D gene TRBD2, 5 bases. Germline V gene sequence: CDR1 SEHNR, CDR2 FQNEAQ (reference sequence). This CDR3 has 13 residues. The V gene lost 5 bases and the J gene lost 6 bases, with 14 bases spanning the gap. The DNA for the CDR3 is TGTGCCAGCAGCGGGCGCGGGCCTCCCGAGCAGTACTTC. Translating it yields CASSGRGPPEQYF.

This clonotype was picked up a small number of times. The J gene is TRBJ2-5, the V gene TRBV5-1, with 8 bases fitting TRBD1. Trimming removed 4 bases from V and 4 bases from J; junction bases left unmatched: 6. CDR3 length equals 14 residues. CDR1 is SGHRS, CDR2 YFSETQ, per germline. In DNA, the CDR3 is TGCGCCAGCAGCGCCTCAGGGGGCCGAGAGACCCAGTACTTC. Translated, it gives CASSASGGRETQYF.

The chain combines TRBV9 with TRBJ2-1, with D maybe TRBD1 (5 bases). The CDR3 has 14 residues. Trimming shortened V by 4 bases and J by 7 bases, and 15 bases separated the two germline ends. Per the germline V gene, CDR1 is SGDLS and CDR2 is YYNGEE. The CDR3 protein is CASSNLSGWNEQFF. CDR3 sequence (DNA): TGTGCCAGCAGCAATTTATCAGGGTGGAATGAGCAGTTCTTC.

The rearrangement joins TRBV29-1 to TRBJ2-1, with 8 bases aligning to TRBD2. The CDR3 runs 16 residues. V was pared by 3 bases and J by 4 bases, with 11 bases of the junction left unmatched. Germline CDR1 reads SQVTM; CDR2 reads ANQGSEA. The CDR3 nucleotides are TGCAGCGTTGATAGCGAGCGGGAGACCAAGTACAATGAGCAGTTCTTC. Translation: CSVDSERETKYNEQFF.